This T cell receptor (beta chain) was recovered during a study of blood T cells in healthy people across ages. CDR1 is WNHNN, CDR2 SYGVQD, per germline (reference sequence). The CDR3 sequence is 11 residues long. The V end was cut by 5 bases, the J end by 7 bases, with 9 bases between. Each sample provided at least 5 micrograms of extracted total RNA. With a J-beta primer mix and a sample-barcoded 5' primer, a second PCR ran roughly 7 to 11 cycles. Tagging of each cDNA molecule was performed by a template-switch adaptor with 12 random nucleotides. TCRdb used MiXCR to reprocess the 5' RACE reads, holding one entry per CDR3 protein. Among about 1.4 million distinct CDR3 sequences listed, approximately 59% were seen once.

The clonotype originates from a young man in good health. The sample consisted of blood. The rearrangement links TRBV10-1 to TRBJ2-7; tentatively, D is TRBD2 (5 bases). CDR3 residues: CASSNSGEQYF. CDR3 DNA: TGCGCCAGCAGTAATTCGGGGGAGCAGTACTTC.